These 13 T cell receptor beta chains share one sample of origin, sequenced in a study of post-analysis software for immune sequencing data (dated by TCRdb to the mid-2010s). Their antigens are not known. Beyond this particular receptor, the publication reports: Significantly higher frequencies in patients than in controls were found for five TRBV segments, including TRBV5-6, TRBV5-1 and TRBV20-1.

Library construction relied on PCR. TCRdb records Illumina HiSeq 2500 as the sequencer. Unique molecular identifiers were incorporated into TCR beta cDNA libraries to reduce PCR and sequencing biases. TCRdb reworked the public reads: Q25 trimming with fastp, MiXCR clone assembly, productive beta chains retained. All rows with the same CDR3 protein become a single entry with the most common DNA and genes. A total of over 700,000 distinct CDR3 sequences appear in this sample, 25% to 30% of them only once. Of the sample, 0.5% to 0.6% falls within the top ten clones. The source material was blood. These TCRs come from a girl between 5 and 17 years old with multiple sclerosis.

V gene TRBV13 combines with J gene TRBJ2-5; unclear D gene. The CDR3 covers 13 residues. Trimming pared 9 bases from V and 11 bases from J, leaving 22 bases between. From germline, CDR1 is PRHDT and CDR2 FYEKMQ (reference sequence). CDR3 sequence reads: CASSRRRYNEQYF. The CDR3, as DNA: TGTGCCAGTAGCCGCAGACGGTACAATGAGCAGTACTTC.

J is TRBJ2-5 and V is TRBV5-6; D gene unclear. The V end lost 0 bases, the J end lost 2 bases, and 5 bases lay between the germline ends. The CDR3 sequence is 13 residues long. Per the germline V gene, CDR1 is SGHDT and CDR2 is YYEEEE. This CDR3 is CASSLVTQETQYF. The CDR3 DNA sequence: TGTGCCAGCAGCTTGGTGACGCAAGAGACCCAGTACTTC.

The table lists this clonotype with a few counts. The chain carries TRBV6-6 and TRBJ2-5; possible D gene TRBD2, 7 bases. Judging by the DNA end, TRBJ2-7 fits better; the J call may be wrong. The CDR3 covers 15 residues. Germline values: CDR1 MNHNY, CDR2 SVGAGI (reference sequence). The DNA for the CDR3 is TGTGCCAGCAGTTACTGGCCGGGGGGCAGCGACGAGCAGTACTTC. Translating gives CASSYWPGGSDEQYF.

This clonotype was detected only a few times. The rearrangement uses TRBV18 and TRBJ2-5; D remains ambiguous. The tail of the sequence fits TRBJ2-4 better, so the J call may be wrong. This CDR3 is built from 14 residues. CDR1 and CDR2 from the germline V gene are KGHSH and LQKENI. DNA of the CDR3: TGTGCCAGCTCACCCTCTATTGGTGCCAACATTCAGTACTTC. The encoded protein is CASSPSIGANIQYF.

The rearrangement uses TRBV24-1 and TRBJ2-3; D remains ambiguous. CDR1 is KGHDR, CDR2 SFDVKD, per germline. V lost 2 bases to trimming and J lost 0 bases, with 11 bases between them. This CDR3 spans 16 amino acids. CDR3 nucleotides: TGTGCCACCAGTGATTACCGCCAAACTAGCACAGATACGCAGTATTTT. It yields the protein CATSDYRQTSTDTQYF.

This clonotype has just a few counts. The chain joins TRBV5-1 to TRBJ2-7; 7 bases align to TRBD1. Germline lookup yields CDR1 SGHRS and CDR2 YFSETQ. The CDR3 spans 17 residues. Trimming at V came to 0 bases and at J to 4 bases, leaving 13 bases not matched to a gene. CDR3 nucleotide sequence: TGCGCCAGCAGCTTGGTATACAATACCCGGGACAGTTACGAGCAGTACTTC. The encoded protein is CASSLVYNTRDSYEQYF.

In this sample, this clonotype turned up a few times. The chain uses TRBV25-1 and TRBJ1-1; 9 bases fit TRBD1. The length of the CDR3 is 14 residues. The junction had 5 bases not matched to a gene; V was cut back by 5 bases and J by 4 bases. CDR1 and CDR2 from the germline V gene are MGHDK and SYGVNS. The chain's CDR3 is CASSYPTGGTEAFF. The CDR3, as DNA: TGTGCCAGCAGTTACCCGACAGGGGGCACTGAAGCTTTCTTT.

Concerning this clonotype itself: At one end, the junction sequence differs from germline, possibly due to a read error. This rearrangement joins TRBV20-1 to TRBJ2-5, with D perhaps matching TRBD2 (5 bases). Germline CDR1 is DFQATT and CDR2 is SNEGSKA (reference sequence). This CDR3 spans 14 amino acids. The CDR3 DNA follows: TGCGGTGCAACATCATCGCCGGGGAAAGAGACCCAGTACTTC. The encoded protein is CGATSSPGKETQYF.

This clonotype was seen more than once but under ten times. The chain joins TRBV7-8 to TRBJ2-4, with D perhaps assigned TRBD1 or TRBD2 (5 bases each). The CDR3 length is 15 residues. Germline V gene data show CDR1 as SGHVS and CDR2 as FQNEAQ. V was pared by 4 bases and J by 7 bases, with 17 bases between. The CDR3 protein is CASSSGIGTFNIQYF. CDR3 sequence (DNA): TGTGCCAGCAGCTCAGGGATCGGGACGTTTAACATTCAGTACTTC. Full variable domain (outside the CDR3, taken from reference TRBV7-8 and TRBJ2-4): GAGVSQSPRYKVAKRGQDVALRCDPISGHVSLFWYQQALGQGPEFLTYFQNEAQLDKSGLPSDRFFAERPEGSVSTLKIQRTQQEDSAVYLCASSSGIGTFNIQYFGAGTRLSVL.

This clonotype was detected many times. CDR3 loop: CASSRTGQETQYF. The CDR3 coding sequence is TGTGCCAGCAGCCGGACAGGCCAAGAGACCCAGTACTTC. This chain links TRBV6-5 with TRBJ2-5; 7 nucleotides align to TRBD1. V gave up 6 bases and J gave up 1 base; unmatched junction bases: 2. The germline V gene has CDR1 MNHEY and CDR2 SVGAGI. The CDR3 sequence is 13 residues long.

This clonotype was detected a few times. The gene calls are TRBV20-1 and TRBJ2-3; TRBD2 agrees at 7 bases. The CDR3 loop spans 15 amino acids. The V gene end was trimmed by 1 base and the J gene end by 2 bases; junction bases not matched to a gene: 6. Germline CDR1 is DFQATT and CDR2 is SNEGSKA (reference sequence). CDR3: CSARGGGRNTDTQYF. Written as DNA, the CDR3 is TGCAGTGCTAGAGGGGGGGGACGGAACACAGATACGCAGTATTTT.

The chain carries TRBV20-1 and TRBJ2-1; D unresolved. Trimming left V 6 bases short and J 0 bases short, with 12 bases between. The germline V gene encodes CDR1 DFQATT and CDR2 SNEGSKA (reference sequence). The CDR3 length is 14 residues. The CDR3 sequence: CSARPPSSYNEQFF. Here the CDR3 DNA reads TGCAGTGCCCGGCCTCCGAGCTCCTACAATGAGCAGTTCTTC.

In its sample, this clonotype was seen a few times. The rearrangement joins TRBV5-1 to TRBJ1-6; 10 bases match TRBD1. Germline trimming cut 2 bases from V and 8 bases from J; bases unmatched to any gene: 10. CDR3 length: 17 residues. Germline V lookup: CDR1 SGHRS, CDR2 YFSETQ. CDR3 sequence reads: CASSFGQGVSFDSPLHF. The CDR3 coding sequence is TGCGCCAGCAGCTTCGGACAGGGGGTTTCGTTTGATTCACCCCTCCACTTT.